This TCR beta chain was captured by sequencing in a study of liver allograft versus peripheral blood T cells. Study overall: Repertoires of T cell receptors in transplanted livers were compared with recipients' peripheral blood repertoires.

Via MiXCR, TCRdb re-called the reads, giving one row per CDR3 protein. The sample contains about 10,000 distinct CDR3 sequences, roughly 20% of which appear only once. Notes on the study in general: Liver allografts reportedly held T cell receptor repertoires unlike those in peripheral blood.

Trimming shortened V by 6 bases and J by 5 bases, and 17 bases separated the two germline ends. Germline CDR1 MNHNS, CDR2 SASEGT. The CDR3 runs to 15 residues. This clonotype is medium-sized by share. The target antigen is unknown. The chain combines TRBV6-1 with TRBJ2-1, with D maybe TRBD2 (7 bases). The TCR was taken from a human patient who had a liver transplant. A share of the T cells may be of graft donor origin. The CDR3 DNA reads as TGTGCCAGCAGAGGGGGGGGGGACTACCACAATGAGCAGTTCTTC. It yields the protein CASRGGGDYHNEQFF.